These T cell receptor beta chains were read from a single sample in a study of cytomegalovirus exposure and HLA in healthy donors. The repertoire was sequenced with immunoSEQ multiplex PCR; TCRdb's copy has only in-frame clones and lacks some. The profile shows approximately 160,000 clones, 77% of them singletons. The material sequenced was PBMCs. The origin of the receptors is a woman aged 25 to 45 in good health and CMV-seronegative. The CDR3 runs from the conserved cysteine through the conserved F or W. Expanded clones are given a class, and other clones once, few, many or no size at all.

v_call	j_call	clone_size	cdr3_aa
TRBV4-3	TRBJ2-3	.	CASSASGGFLTQYF
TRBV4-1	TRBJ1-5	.	CASSVGRGLYQPQHF
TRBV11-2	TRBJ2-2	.	CASSLLTGELFF
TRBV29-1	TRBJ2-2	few	CSVARQGSNTGELFF
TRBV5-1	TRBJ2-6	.	CASSLADSSSGANVLTF
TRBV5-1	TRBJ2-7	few	CASSLEGTGSYEQYF
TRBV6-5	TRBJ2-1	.	CASRSTGIYEQFF
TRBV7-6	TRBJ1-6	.	CASSSTTGRGTLHF
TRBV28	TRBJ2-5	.	CASTRTGAGKTQYF
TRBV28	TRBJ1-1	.	CASSSTGGRGGTEAFF
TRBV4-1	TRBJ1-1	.	CASSPRQALDTEAFF
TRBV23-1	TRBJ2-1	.	CASSHPYPCERMNNEQFF